One and the same sample provided the 2 T cell receptor beta chains below, sequenced in a study of response to subunit inactivated influenza vaccine. One entry per CDR3 protein results from TCRdb running MiXCR on the RT-PCR reads. The sample yields about 700,000 distinct CDR3 sequences, approximately 15% seen once. Specimen: PBMCs from blood, collected 14 days before vaccination. These TCRs come from a man in his fifties or sixties who received an inactivated influenza vaccine.

This clonotype was seen ten or more times. The chain has TRBV12-3 or TRBV12-4 and TRBJ1-2; D remains ambiguous. V was trimmed by 3 bases and J by 2 bases, leaving 7 bases between them. The CDR3 length is 13 residues. The CDR3 sequence is CASSLRENYGYTF. DNA for the CDR3: TGTGCCAGCAGTTTGAGGGAGAACTATGGCTACACCTTC.

The sample holds many counts of this clonotype. The chain uses TRBV2 and TRBJ1-1; D is possibly TRBD1 (5 bases). The germline V gene encodes CDR1 SNHLY and CDR2 FYNNEI. The CDR3 consists of 12 residues. Trimming took off 3 bases at V and 11 bases at J, with 13 bases between the two ends. CDR3 in DNA: TGTGCCAGCAGTGAGTTAGAAAAGGGGGCTTTCTTT. It is translated as CASSELEKGAFF. Based on the CDR3 plus reference TRBV2 and TRBJ1-1, the full variable domain is EPEVTQTPSHQVTQMGQEVILRCVPISNHLYFYWYRQILGQKVEFLVSFYNNEISEKSEIFDDQFSVERPDGSNFTLKIRSTKLEDSAMYFCASSELEKGAFFGQGTRLTVV.